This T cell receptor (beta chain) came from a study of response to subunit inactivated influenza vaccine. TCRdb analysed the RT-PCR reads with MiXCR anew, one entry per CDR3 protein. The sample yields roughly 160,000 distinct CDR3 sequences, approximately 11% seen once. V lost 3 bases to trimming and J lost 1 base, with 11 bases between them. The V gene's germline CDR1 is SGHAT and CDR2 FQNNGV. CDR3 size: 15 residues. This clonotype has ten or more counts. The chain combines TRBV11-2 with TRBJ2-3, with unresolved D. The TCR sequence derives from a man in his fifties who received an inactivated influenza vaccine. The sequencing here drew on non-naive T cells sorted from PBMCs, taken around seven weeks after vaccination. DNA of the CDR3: TGTGCCAGCAGCTTGTTTTCGGCGGGCACAGATACGCAGTATTTT. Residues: CASSLFSAGTDTQYF.